The 9 T cell receptor beta chains listed next were all sequenced from one sample in a study of cytomegalovirus exposure and HLA in healthy donors. With 60 Vbeta and 13 Jbeta primers, the PCR was carried out. Sequenced by immunoSEQ multiplex PCR; TCRdb stores in-frame clones only, minus some. The table lists more than 150,000 clones, 79% of them singletons. Source material: PBMCs. These TCRs come from a girl under 18 in good health and CMV-seropositive.

This chain uses TRBV9 with TRBJ2-6; D is unresolved. V was cut by 4 bases and J by 0 bases, with 5 bases left in between. The CDR3 is made up of 14 amino acids. Germline V gene lookup returns CDR1 SGDLS and CDR2 YYNGEE. The CDR3 here is CASSPVSGANVLTF. DNA of the CDR3: TGTGCCAGCAGCCCGGTCTCTGGGGCCAACGTCCTGACTTTC. The full variable domain, completed using reference TRBV9 and TRBJ2-6, is DSGVTQTPKHLITATGQRVTLRCSPRSGDLSVYWYQQSLDQGLQFLIQYYNGEERAKGNILERFSAQQFPDLHSELNLSSLELGDSALYFCASSPVSGANVLTFGAGSRLTVL.

The rearrangement joins TRBV11-3 to TRBJ2-5; D ambiguous. The germline V gene has CDR1 SGHNT and CDR2 YENEEA. This CDR3 contains 15 residues. V was cut by 5 bases and J by 5 bases, with 18 bases left in between. The CDR3 spells CASSQPTLGGETQYF. The DNA for the CDR3 is TGTGCCAGCAGCCAACCGACTCTAGGTGGGGAGACCCAGTACTTC.

In this sample, this clone turned up a few times. The chain joins TRBV4-3 to TRBJ1-2; the match to TRBD1 covers 7 bases. In germline, CDR1 is LGHNA, CDR2 YSLEER. V shed 4 bases and J 4 bases; nucleotides not matched to a gene: 6. The CDR3 has 14 residues. CDR3 in DNA: TGCGCCAGCAGCCCCGGGACAGCACTCTATGGCTACACCTTC. Its translation is CASSPGTALYGYTF.

This sequence joins TRBV7-2 and TRBJ1-3; the D is unclear. Germline V lookup: CDR1 SGHTA, CDR2 FQGNSA. The CDR3 totals 14 residues. The V and J ends lost 5 bases and 2 bases respectively, with 10 bases between them. CDR3 protein: CASSLQATGNTIYF. CDR3 DNA: TGTGCCAGCAGCCTCCAAGCAACTGGAAACACCATATATTTT.

This clone turned up a few times. The rearrangement uses TRBV6-5 and TRBJ2-3, with 10 bases identical to TRBD2. V was pared by 10 bases and J by 8 bases, with 12 bases of the junction left unmatched. The germline V gene has CDR1 MNHEY and CDR2 SVGAGI. CDR3 length equals 14 residues. The CDR3 DNA follows: TGTGCCACCGCTAGCGGGGGATTTAGGGGTACGCAGTATTTT. Translation: CATASGGFRGTQYF.

The genes are TRBV4-3 and TRBJ1-2; a possible D gene is TRBD1 (5 bases). Between the trimmed V and J ends, which lost 0 bases and 4 bases, there was a span of 15 bases. The CDR3 runs to 16 residues. Germline loops: CDR1 LGHNA, CDR2 YSLEER. This chain's CDR3 is CASSQDRGGDPYGYTF. As DNA, the CDR3 is TGCGCCAGCAGCCAAGATCGGGGAGGGGATCCCTATGGCTACACCTTC.

The chain recombines TRBV19 with TRBJ1-3; a weak D match, TRBD1 (6 bases). Germline V lookup: CDR1 LNHDA, CDR2 SQIVND (reference sequence). The germline V and J ends were trimmed by 2 bases and 0 bases, with 8 bases remaining between them. The CDR3 length is 15 residues. CDR3 loop: CASSIRGNSGNTIYF. As DNA, the CDR3 is TGTGCCAGTAGTATAAGGGGGAACTCTGGAAACACCATATATTTT.

This chain connects TRBV11-2 to TRBJ2-1; TRBD2 matches at 16 bases. The trim removed 2 bases at V and 9 bases at J, leaving 7 bases unmatched. Germline CDR1 is SGHAT and CDR2 is FQNNGV. CDR3 length: 17 amino acids. The chain's CDR3 is CASSLLAGTSGGVEQFF. Written as DNA, the CDR3 is TGTGCCAGCAGCTTACTAGCAGGGACTAGCGGGGGGGTTGAGCAGTTCTTC.

V usage is TRBV12-5 and J usage is TRBJ2-7, with a weak D call TRBD1 (6 bases). V was clipped by 6 bases and J by 4 bases, with 13 bases between them. The CDR3 sequence is 13 residues long. CDR1 LGHNT and CDR2 FRNRAP come from the germline V gene. The CDR3: CASGSGQTYEQYF. The CDR3 DNA reads TGTGCTAGTGGGTCCGGACAGACATACGAGCAGTACTTC.